A single sample is the source of the 8 T cell receptor beta chains below, sequenced in a study of T cells in localized non-small cell lung cancer. Generated by immunoSEQ multiplex PCR, the TCRdb table keeps only in-frame clones and is missing some. The sample includes 50,000 to 75,000 clones, roughly 90% of them seen just once. This specimen was peripheral blood, taken before any cancer treatment. The receptors come from a man aged 40 to 75 with stage I squamous cell lung carcinoma.

This chain connects TRBV18 to TRBJ1-4; tentative D call: TRBD1 (6 bases). CDR3 size: 15 residues. CDR1 and CDR2 (germline): KGHSH, LQKENI. V was pared by 5 bases and J by 3 bases, with 13 bases between. CDR3 sequence reads: CASSALGAANEKLFF. CDR3 coding DNA: TGTGCCAGCTCAGCCCTGGGGGCGGCTAATGAAAAACTGTTTTTT.

The chain recombines TRBV25-1 with TRBJ1-3; D is ambiguous. Germline assignment: CDR1 MGHDK and CDR2 SYGVNS. CDR3 length: 14 residues. V gave up 4 bases and J gave up 7 bases, with 14 bases separating them. This CDR3 is CASSVAGLTNTIYF. For the CDR3, the DNA is TGTGCCAGCAGTGTGGCGGGCCTGACGAACACCATATATTTT. Full variable domain (missing parts from reference TRBV25-1 and TRBJ1-3): EADIYQTPRYLVIGTGKKITLECSQTMGHDKMYWYQQDPGMELHLIHYSYGVNSTEKGDLSSESTVSRIRTEHFPLTLESARPSHTSQYLCASSVAGLTNTIYFGEGSWLTVV.

J is TRBJ2-7 and V is TRBV5-4, with D tentatively TRBD2 (5 bases). CDR3 size: 13 residues. Trimming stripped 0 bases from V and 2 bases from J, with 6 bases between. Germline V CDR1 and CDR2: SGHNT, YYREEE (reference sequence). This CDR3 is CASSLGGPYEQYF. As DNA, the CDR3 is TGTGCCAGCAGCTTGGGCGGGCCCTACGAGCAGTACTTC.

The chain couples TRBV2 to TRBJ2-7; D perhaps matches TRBD1 (6 bases). The V end lost 5 bases, the J end lost 1 base, and 15 bases lay between the germline ends. Looked up from germline, CDR1 is SNHLY and CDR2 is FYNNEI. This CDR3 has 15 amino acids. The CDR3 bases are TGTGCCAGCAGTAAGGGACATCCAGGATCCTACGAGCAGTACTTC. It is translated as CASSKGHPGSYEQYF.

The J gene is TRBJ2-1, the V gene TRBV7-2; D gene uncertain. Between the trimmed V and J ends, which lost 2 bases and 8 bases, there was a span of 4 bases. This CDR3 comprises 11 residues. The V gene's germline CDR1 is SGHTA and CDR2 FQGNSA. The CDR3 DNA is TGTGCCAGCAGCTTAAGCCATGAGCAGTTCTTC. Its translation is CASSLSHEQFF.

V is TRBV7-3 and J is TRBJ2-3; D is possibly TRBD2 (6 bases). The CDR3 extends over 14 amino acids. The germline V gene has CDR1 SGHTA and CDR2 FQGTGA. Trimming took off 8 bases at V and 0 bases at J, with 12 bases between the two ends. The CDR3 sequence is CASGSSGSTDTQYF. The CDR3, as DNA: TGTGCCAGCGGATCCAGCGGGAGCACAGATACGCAGTATTTT.

The chain combines TRBV18 with TRBJ1-2; possibly TRBD1 for D (6 bases). Germline V gene lookup returns CDR1 KGHSH and CDR2 LQKENI. CDR3 length: 13 amino acids. Trimming left V 6 bases short and J 10 bases short, with 18 bases between. In nucleotides, the CDR3 is TGTGCCAGCTCGACCGGCGGGGGCGGGCACTACACCTTC. It specifies CASSTGGGGHYTF.

The rearrangement joins TRBV18 to TRBJ1-3; D remains ambiguous. From germline, CDR1 is KGHSH and CDR2 LQKENI. V lost 4 bases and J lost 4, with 11 bases in between. The CDR3 loop spans 14 amino acids. CDR3 in amino acids: CASSLSTRGNTIYF. The CDR3 DNA sequence: TGTGCCAGCTCACTTTCAACTCGCGGAAACACCATATATTTT.